Below, 30 T cell receptor beta chains from the same sample are listed, as sequenced in a study of blood T cell repertoires in COVID-19. Only in-frame clones appear in the TCRdb table, and some are missing; sequencing was by immunoSEQ multiplex PCR. Of about 160,000 clones listed, 70% to 90% are singletons. Specimen: PBMCs or T cells enriched from blood (not recorded which). The origin of the receptors is a man aged 40-55 years who had recovered from COVID-19.

Details on this clone: The junction differs from germline at one of its ends, possibly a read error. CDR3 nucleotide sequence: TGTGCCAGCAGGGAAGATACAGGGGCCACAGATACGCAGTATTTT. This translates into CASREDTGATDTQYF. The chain joins TRBV2 to TRBJ2-3; 7 bases are a match to TRBD1. The CDR3 extends over 15 amino acids. In germline, CDR1 is SNHLY, CDR2 FYNNEI.

The chain combines TRBV5-1 with TRBJ1-2, with 8 bases identical to TRBD1. The CDR3 totals 15 residues. Trimming took 4 bases from V and 1 from J; bases not matched to a gene: 6. Germline CDR1 reads SGHRS; CDR2 reads YFSETQ. The CDR3 DNA sequence: TGCGCCAGCAGCCGGGCAGGGGGCGTTAACTATGGCTACACCTTC. Protein product: CASSRAGGVNYGYTF.

The CDR3 DNA reads TGTGCCAGCAGTTTTTCCGGGACAGATTACGATGAGCAGTTCTTC. It codes for CASSFSGTDYDEQFF. V is TRBV6-5 and J is TRBJ2-1, with 7 bases identical to TRBD1. The CDR3 contains 15 residues. The junction had 11 bases not matched to a gene; V was cut back by 4 bases and J by 8 bases. From germline, CDR1 is MNHEY and CDR2 SVGAGI.

The J gene is TRBJ1-6, the V gene TRBV3-1 (or the pseudogene TRBV3-2), with D possibly matching TRBD1 (6 bases). Trimming stripped 3 bases from V and 9 bases from J, with 12 bases between. The CDR3 is 14 amino acids. Germline V gene data show CDR1 as LGHDT and CDR2 as YNNKEL (reference sequence). In DNA, the CDR3 is TGTGCCAGCAGCCAGGACACAGGGTTTTCACCCCTCCACTTT. As protein: CASSQDTGFSPLHF.

This chain joins TRBV19 and TRBJ1-2, with unresolved D. The V end lost 7 bases, the J end lost 1 base, and 4 bases lay between the germline ends. Germline CDR1 reads LNHDA; CDR2 reads SQIVND (reference sequence). The CDR3 extends over 11 amino acids. The CDR3 protein is CASTNNYGYTF. The CDR3 DNA is TGTGCCAGTACCAATAACTATGGCTACACCTTC.

The V and J genes are TRBV6-5 and TRBJ2-5, with D possibly being TRBD2 (7 bases). The CDR3 spans 14 residues. The V gene's germline CDR1 is MNHEY and CDR2 SVGAGI. V lost 6 bases and J 5 bases, leaving 16 bases between the germline ends. The DNA for the CDR3 is TGTGCCAGCAGGTGGAGAGGGGGGGCGGAGACCCAGTACTTC. Its protein product is CASRWRGGAETQYF.

This chain connects TRBV6-2 or TRBV6-3 to TRBJ2-7, with a tentative D call TRBD2 (7 bases). The germline V and J ends were trimmed by 2 bases and 4 bases, with 18 bases remaining between them. The CDR3 runs 16 residues. From germline, CDR1 is MNHEY and CDR2 SVGEGT. CDR3 sequence reads: CASSYVGGGALYEQYF. As DNA, the CDR3 is TGTGCCAGCAGTTACGTTGGCGGGGGCGCTTTGTACGAGCAGTACTTC.

The V call is TRBV5-1, the J call TRBJ2-5; D ambiguous. The CDR3 has 15 amino acids. CDR1 SGHRS and CDR2 YFSETQ come from the germline V gene. V lost 0 bases and J 4 bases, leaving 13 bases between the germline ends. The CDR3 DNA is TGCGCCAGCAGCTTGGCCAGCGCCCCTGGAGAGACCCAGTACTTC. It translates to CASSLASAPGETQYF. The full variable domain, rest sourced from reference TRBV5-1 and TRBJ2-5, is KAGVTQTPRYLIKTRGQQVTLSCSPISGHRSVSWYQQTPGQGLQFLFEYFSETQRNKGNFPGRFSGRQFSNSRSEMNVSTLELGDSALYLCASSLASAPGETQYFGPGTRLLVL.

The genes are TRBV7-9 and TRBJ2-5; D perhaps matches TRBD2 (6 bases). The ends were cut back, 5 bases at V and 3 bases at J, with 10 bases in the middle. CDR3 size: 13 residues. The germline CDR1 and CDR2 sequences are SEHNR and FQNEAQ (reference sequence). CDR3 DNA: TGTGCCAGCAGCCTCAGACTAGAAGAGACCCAGTACTTC. It is translated as CASSLRLEETQYF.

This clone was seen a single time. The chain employs TRBV6-5 and TRBJ1-4; D remains ambiguous. CDR1 and CDR2 (germline): MNHEY, SVGAGI. The CDR3 covers 16 residues. Trimming left V 1 base short and J 6 bases short, with 15 bases between. The CDR3 coding sequence is TGTGCCAGCAGTTACTTTTCGGACCCCGGGGATGAAAAACTGTTTTTT. Its translation: CASSYFSDPGDEKLFF.

This clone was observed once. This chain connects TRBV6-5 to TRBJ2-5; D possibly corresponds to TRBD2 (5 bases). Germline lookup yields CDR1 MNHEY and CDR2 SVGAGI. The CDR3 runs to 13 residues. V lost 7 bases, J lost 2 bases, and 11 bases lay in between. The CDR3: CASTREVQETQYF. The CDR3 DNA follows: TGTGCCAGCACTCGGGAAGTTCAAGAGACCCAGTACTTC.

The chain joins TRBV7-6 to TRBJ2-2, with D possibly matching TRBD2 (6 bases). Germline CDR1 is SGHVS and CDR2 is FNYEAQ. V shed 5 bases and J shed 2 bases, with 9 bases lying between them. The CDR3 has 14 amino acids. The CDR3 protein is CASSRGLNTGELFF. The CDR3 region has the DNA TGTGCCAGCAGCAGGGGACTTAACACCGGGGAGCTGTTTTTT.

V usage is TRBV2 and J usage is TRBJ1-5; tentative D call: TRBD1 (5 bases). There are 13 residues in the CDR3. Trimming left V 7 bases short and J 2 bases short, with 9 bases between. Germline V gene data show CDR1 as SNHLY and CDR2 as FYNNEI. CDR3 nucleotides: TGTGCCAGCAAGTTGACAGGCAATCAGCCCCAGCATTTT. Protein product: CASKLTGNQPQHF. The full variable domain, rest sourced from reference TRBV2 and TRBJ1-5, is EPEVTQTPSHQVTQMGQEVILRCVPISNHLYFYWYRQILGQKVEFLVSFYNNEISEKSEIFDDQFSVERPDGSNFTLKIRSTKLEDSAMYFCASKLTGNQPQHFGDGTRLSIL.

The chain combines TRBV3-1 (or the pseudogene TRBV3-2) with TRBJ2-3; D unresolved. V lost 5 bases, J lost 5 bases, and 11 bases lay in between. The CDR3 totals 13 residues. Germline CDR1 and CDR2: LGHDT and YNNKEL (reference sequence). The CDR3 here is CASSARLRDTQYF. CDR3 bases: TGTGCCAGCAGCGCCCGACTCCGAGATACGCAGTATTTT.

The chain carries TRBV2 and TRBJ1-2; TRBD1 agrees at 9 bases. V lost 4 bases, J lost 5 bases, and 8 bases stayed unmatched. CDR1 and CDR2 from the germline V gene are SNHLY and FYNNEI. The CDR3 has 15 amino acids. This chain's CDR3 is CASSAGQGFQYGYTF. The CDR3 DNA follows: TGTGCCAGCAGTGCGGGACAGGGATTTCAATATGGCTACACCTTC.

This rearrangement joins TRBV5-4 to TRBJ2-5; a weak D match, TRBD2 (5 bases). Germline loops: CDR1 SGHNT, CDR2 YYREEE (reference sequence). Trimming left V 4 bases short and J 5 bases short, with 9 bases between. The CDR3 runs 12 residues. This chain's CDR3 is CASSEPGETQYF. The CDR3 nucleotides are TGTGCCAGCAGCGAGCCGGGGGAGACCCAGTACTTC.

The chain employs TRBV25-1 and TRBJ1-4, with 9 bases fitting TRBD1. The CDR3 has 14 residues. Per the germline V gene, CDR1 is MGHDK and CDR2 is SYGVNS. Germline trimming cut 2 bases from V and 8 bases from J; bases unmatched to any gene: 3. The CDR3 DNA sequence: TGTGCCAGCAGTGAAAGGGACAGGGACGAAAAACTGTTTTTT. Translating it yields CASSERDRDEKLFF.

This clone was found once. The gene calls are TRBV5-1 and TRBJ1-3; TRBD1 agrees at 7 bases. This CDR3 has 14 residues. CDR1 and CDR2 (germline): SGHRS, YFSETQ. Unmatched junction bases numbered 6, after V lost 4 bases and J lost 5 bases. The CDR3 spells CASSQGETRNTIYF. CDR3 DNA: TGCGCCAGCAGCCAGGGGGAGACCAGAAACACCATATATTTT.

The rearrangement uses TRBV19 and TRBJ2-3; 8 bases are a match to TRBD1. Germline values: CDR1 LNHDA, CDR2 SQIVND (reference sequence). The CDR3 loop spans 15 amino acids. Germline trimming cut 7 bases from V and 7 bases from J; bases unmatched to any gene: 13. The chain's CDR3 is CASTPTGERGNTQYF. DNA for the CDR3: TGTGCCAGTACACCGACAGGGGAAAGGGGAAATACGCAGTATTTT. Looking up the rest from reference TRBV19 and TRBJ2-3 gives the full variable domain: DGGITQSPKYLFRKEGQNVTLSCEQNLNHDAMYWYRQDPGQGLRLIYYSQIVNDFQKGDIAEGYSVSREKKESFPLTVTSAQKNPTAFYLCASTPTGERGNTQYFGPGTRLTVL.

The chain carries TRBV5-1 and TRBJ2-1; unclear D gene. Trimming stripped 5 bases from V and 1 base from J, with 7 bases between. Germline CDR1 and CDR2: SGHRS and YFSETQ. The CDR3 totals 13 residues. The CDR3 reads CASSSGSYNEQFF. In nucleotides, the CDR3 is TGCGCCAGCAGTTCGGGTTCCTACAATGAGCAGTTCTTC.

This clone appeared once. This chain joins TRBV3-1 (or the pseudogene TRBV3-2) and TRBJ2-2; 11 nucleotides agree with TRBD1. From germline, CDR1 is LGHDT and CDR2 YNNKEL (reference sequence). CDR3 length: 18 amino acids. The J segment lost 4 bases and the V segment lost 5 bases, leaving 12 bases of the junction unmatched. CDR3 DNA: TGTGCCAGCAGCAACCACCGGGACAGGGGGTTCGGCACCGGGGAGCTGTTTTTT. Protein product: CASSNHRDRGFGTGELFF.

The V gene is TRBV2, the J gene TRBJ2-5; D might be TRBD2 (5 bases). CDR1 is SNHLY and CDR2 is FYNNEI in the germline V gene. V was clipped by 10 bases and J by 5 bases, with 26 bases between them. The CDR3 totals 16 residues. CDR3 protein: CAIKGSSVGTMETQYF. The CDR3 DNA reads TGTGCCATTAAAGGGAGTTCGGTGGGAACAATGGAGACCCAGTACTTC.

CDR3 region: CASRLTGNEAFF. The DNA for the CDR3 is TGTGCCAGCAGACTTACAGGGAATGAAGCTTTCTTT. V usage is TRBV6-6 and J usage is TRBJ1-1; weak D call: TRBD1 (6 bases). V was shortened by 6 bases and J by 7 bases, with 12 bases between the two germline ends. In germline, CDR1 is MNHNY, CDR2 SVGAGI (reference sequence). The CDR3 runs to 12 residues.

This clone was recorded once. The chain carries TRBV9 and TRBJ1-3, with D unclear. Germline values: CDR1 SGDLS, CDR2 YYNGEE. The CDR3 sequence is 16 residues long. V shed 4 bases and J shed 0 bases, with 14 bases lying between them. CDR3 nucleotides: TGTGCCAGCAGCAATTCCGGGGTAGGCTCTGGAAACACCATATATTTT. Amino acids: CASSNSGVGSGNTIYF.

A remark on this clone: This sample also contains other DNA sequences that code for the same CDR3. The chain couples TRBV5-1 to TRBJ1-5; the match to TRBD1 covers 7 bases. CDR1 and CDR2 (germline): SGHRS, YFSETQ. V was clipped by 0 bases and J by 0 bases; unmatched bases: 0. The CDR3 totals 15 residues. CDR3 DNA sequence: TGCGCCAGCAGCTTGGGGGACAGTAGCAATCAGCCCCAGCATTTT. The encoded protein is CASSLGDSSNQPQHF.

V gene TRBV2 combines with J gene TRBJ1-3; no firm D call. The germline V gene has CDR1 SNHLY and CDR2 FYNNEI. Trimming removed 4 bases from V and 4 bases from J, with 5 bases in between. This CDR3 is 12 amino acids long. This chain's CDR3 is CASSVQGNTIYF. CDR3 bases: TGTGCCAGCAGTGTTCAGGGAAACACCATATATTTT.

This clone came up a few times. J is TRBJ1-5 and V is TRBV12-1; the table gives TRBD1 as D, unverified against the DNA. TRBV12-1 is noted as a pseudogene. The CDR3 runs to 15 residues. The CDR3 here is CASNGDRTGNQPQHF. The CDR3 DNA follows: TGTGCCAGCAACGGAGACAGGACCGGCAATCAGCCCCAGCATTTT.

The chain is built from TRBV7-8 and TRBJ1-1; 7 bases line up with TRBD1. Trimming removed 5 bases from V and 0 bases from J; junction bases left unmatched: 9. Germline assignment: CDR1 SGHVS and CDR2 FQNEAQ. This CDR3 has 16 amino acids. The CDR3 here is CASSATGIGMNTEAFF. CDR3 DNA sequence: TGTGCCAGCAGCGCGACAGGGATCGGGATGAACACTGAAGCTTTCTTT.

This chain connects TRBV30 to TRBJ1-2, with 7 bases matching TRBD1. In germline, CDR1 is GTSNPN, CDR2 SVGIG (reference sequence). CDR3 size: 13 residues. Trimming cost V 2 bases and J 8 bases; bases outside gene matches: 8. The CDR3 sequence is CAWSIDRAQGYTF. The CDR3 DNA reads as TGTGCCTGGAGTATCGACAGGGCTCAAGGCTACACCTTC. Complete variable domain (other parts from reference TRBV30 and TRBJ1-2): SQTIHQWPATLVQPVGSPLSLECTVEGTSNPNLYWYRQAAGRGLQLLFYSVGIGQISSEVPQNLSASRPQDRQFILSSKKLLLSDSGFYLCAWSIDRAQGYTFGSGTRLTVV.

This clone was counted only a few times. This chain links TRBV6-5 with TRBJ1-2; 8 bases fit TRBD1. The CDR3 contains 14 residues. Germline CDR1 and CDR2: MNHEY and SVGAGI. J gave up 7 bases and V 6 bases, and 10 bases lay outside the gene matches. The CDR3 DNA reads as TGTGCCAGCAGGGCAGGACAGGGTCGCTTTGGCTACACCTTC. This sequence encodes CASRAGQGRFGYTF.